This is a list of T cell receptor beta chains from one sample in a study of cytomegalovirus exposure and HLA in healthy donors. This table comes from immunoSEQ multiplex PCR, and its TCRdb copy is limited to in-frame clones, with some not included. The sample table sets out 100,000 to 150,000 clones. The sample comprised PBMCs. The receptors were gathered from a man in his forties in good health and CMV-seronegative. Both conserved end residues are part of each CDR3. D genes are given only for firm matches.

>TRBV5-4|TRBD1|TRBJ2-2
TGTGCCAGCAGCCCTCCCCCAGGGGGTGCCGGGGAGCTGTTTTTT
CASSPPPGGAGELFF
>TRBV4-1|TRBD2|TRBJ2-3
TGCGCCAGCAGCCAAGATTTGCGGGGGAGCACAGATACGCAGTATTTT
CASSQDLRGSTDTQYF
>TRBV10-3|NA|TRBJ2-7
TGTGCCACCCACCTGGGGGCGGGAGTGTTGGGCGAGCAGTACTTC
CATHLGAGVLGEQYF
>TRBV11-3|NA|TRBJ1-1
TGTGCCAGCAGCTTACTTTCAGGAGGGGTGGGCACTGAAGCTTTCTTT
CASSLLSGGVGTEAFF
>TRBV15|TRBD1|TRBJ2-7
TGTGCCACGCAGACAGGGGGCTCCTACGAGCAGTACTTC
CATQTGGSYEQYF
>TRBV2|NA|TRBJ1-1
TGTGCCAGCAGTGAAGCGCTTTACAATAGCATGAACACTGAAGCTTTCTTT
CASSEALYNSMNTEAFF
>TRBV28|TRBD1|TRBJ2-7
TGTGCCAGCAGTAACAGGGGCCACGAGCAGTACTTC
CASSNRGHEQYF
>TRBV10-3|TRBD2|TRBJ2-1
TGTGCCATCGGGCCGGGAGGACGGGGTGAGCAGTTCTTC
CAIGPGGRGEQFF
>TRBV10-2|TRBD2|TRBJ2-1
TGCGCCAGCAGTGTCGCTGGACTAGCGGATCTCTACAATGAGCAGTTCTTC
CASSVAGLADLYNEQFF
>TRBV27|TRBD2|TRBJ2-7
TGTGCCAGCGCCCTCTTACAGACTAGCGGGATCGAGCAGTACTTC
CASALLQTSGIEQYF
>TRBV5-4|NA|TRBJ2-2
TGTGCCAGCAGCTTGGGGCTAGCCGCGAACACCGGGGAGCTGTTTTTT
CASSLGLAANTGELFF
>TRBV10-1|NA|TRBJ2-2
TGCGCCAGCAGTGCCAGGGTTGGCACCGGGGAGCTGTTTTTT
CASSARVGTGELFF
>TRBV19|TRBD2|TRBJ2-1
TGTGCCAGTAGGGGGACTAGCTTCCATAGCTCCTACAATGAGCAGTTCTTC
CASRGTSFHSSYNEQFF
>TRBV5-1|NA|TRBJ2-6
TGCGCCAGCAGCGGGAGGACGGATAGCTCTGGGGCCAACGTCCTGACTTTC
CASSGRTDSSGANVLTF
>TRBV4-3|NA|TRBJ1-5
TGCGCCAGCAGCCAAGAATCCCTTCCAGGGTCGGGCAATCAGCCCCAGCATTTT
CASSQESLPGSGNQPQHF
>TRBV10-3|NA|TRBJ2-3
TGTGCCATACAAGTAAGCGGAGGGGCAGATACGCAGTATTTT
CAIQVSGGADTQYF
>TRBV15|NA|TRBJ2-5
TGTGCCACCAGCAGAGATGGGGCAGAGGAGACCCAGTACTTC
CATSRDGAEETQYF
>TRBV4-3|NA|TRBJ2-3
TGCGCCAGCAGCCAAGCCCCGGAGAGCACAGATACGCAGTATTTT
CASSQAPESTDTQYF
>TRBV7-6|TRBD2|TRBJ2-7
TGTGCCAGCAGCCCATTGGCGGGAGAGGTGGGCGAGCAGTACTTC
CASSPLAGEVGEQYF
>TRBV7-3|NA|TRBJ1-1
TGTGCCAGCAGCTTAACGGGCGTGAACACTGAAGCTTTCTTT
CASSLTGVNTEAFF
>TRBV25-1|TRBD2|TRBJ2-7
TGTGCCAGCAGTCGAGGACTAGCAACCGAGCAGTACTTC
CASSRGLATEQYF
>TRBV7-9|NA|TRBJ1-2
TGTGCCAGCAGCTTAGGGGGAGGGTCCCGCTACACCTTC
CASSLGGGSRYTF
>TRBV6-6|NA|TRBJ2-1
TGTGCCAGCAGTTACGCCTCAGGTGAGCAGTTCTTC
CASSYASGEQFF
>TRBV10-3|NA|TRBJ1-1
TGTGCCATCAGTGAGTCGATATTCTCACAGGGGAACACTGAAGCTTTCTTT
CAISESIFSQGNTEAFF
>TRBV7-2|NA|TRBJ1-5
TGTGCCAGCAGCCCAACCCTAGACAGTGTCTTCTATCAGCCCCAGCATTTT
CASSPTLDSVFYQPQHF
>TRBV18|NA|TRBJ1-1
TGTGCCAGCTCACTAGCGATGAACACTGAAGCTTTCTTT
CASSLAMNTEAFF
>TRBV7-2|TRBD1|TRBJ1-4
TGTGCCAGCAGCACCAGGGGGGACAATGAAAAACTGTTTTTT
CASSTRGDNEKLFF
>TRBV7-3|NA|TRBJ1-1
TGTGCCAGCAGCTTAGTTGGGGGGGACACTGAAGCTTTCTTT
CASSLVGGDTEAFF
>TRBV10-3|TRBD2|TRBJ2-1
TGTGCCATCAGTGAAAGGCTAGCGGGCTCCGGTAATTACAATGAGCAGTTCTTC
CAISERLAGSGNYNEQFF
>TRBV6-5|NA|TRBJ2-7
TGTGCCAGCAGGGGCGCCTACGAGCAGTACTTC
CASRGAYEQYF
>TRBV5-6|NA|TRBJ1-3
TGTGCCAGCAGCTTGACAGGCCCTGGAAACACCATATATTTT
CASSLTGPGNTIYF
>TRBV6-6|TRBD1|TRBJ1-1
TGTGCCAGCAGTGTGACAGGGGAAAACACTGAAGCTTTCTTT
CASSVTGENTEAFF
>TRBV5-5|TRBD1|TRBJ2-3
TGTGCCAGCAGCAGACAGGGTTTGGGGGATACGCAGTATTTT
CASSRQGLGDTQYF
>TRBV9|TRBD1|TRBJ1-1
TGTGCCAGCAGCGGAAACAGGGGTGATACTGAAGCTTTCTTT
CASSGNRGDTEAFF
>TRBV29-1|NA|TRBJ2-1
TGCAGCGTGCGCTTGCCTTACAATGAGCAGTTCTTC
CSVRLPYNEQFF
>TRBV5-1|TRBD1|TRBJ2-3
TGCGCCAGCACCACGAGGGGGACAGGGGGAGATACGCAGTATTTT
CASTTRGTGGDTQYF
>TRBV7-8|TRBD1|TRBJ1-1
TGTGCCAGCAGCCTTCGACAGGGACAAAGGACTGAAGCTTTCTTT
CASSLRQGQRTEAFF
>TRBV12-5|NA|TRBJ2-6
TGTGCTAGTGGTTTGGTACAACGGGTCAGGAAGGGGAACTCTGGGGCCAACGTCCTGACTTTC
CASGLVQRVRKGNSGANVLTF
>TRBV5-5|NA|TRBJ2-2
TGTGCCAGCAGCTCTCTAGGGGGGGAAAGCGCGAACACCGGGGAGCTGTTTTTT
CASSSLGGESANTGELFF
>TRBV19|TRBD1|TRBJ2-6
TGTGCCAGTAGTTCCCGACAGGGCCCCAAATCTGGGGCCAACGTCCTGACTTTC
CASSSRQGPKSGANVLTF